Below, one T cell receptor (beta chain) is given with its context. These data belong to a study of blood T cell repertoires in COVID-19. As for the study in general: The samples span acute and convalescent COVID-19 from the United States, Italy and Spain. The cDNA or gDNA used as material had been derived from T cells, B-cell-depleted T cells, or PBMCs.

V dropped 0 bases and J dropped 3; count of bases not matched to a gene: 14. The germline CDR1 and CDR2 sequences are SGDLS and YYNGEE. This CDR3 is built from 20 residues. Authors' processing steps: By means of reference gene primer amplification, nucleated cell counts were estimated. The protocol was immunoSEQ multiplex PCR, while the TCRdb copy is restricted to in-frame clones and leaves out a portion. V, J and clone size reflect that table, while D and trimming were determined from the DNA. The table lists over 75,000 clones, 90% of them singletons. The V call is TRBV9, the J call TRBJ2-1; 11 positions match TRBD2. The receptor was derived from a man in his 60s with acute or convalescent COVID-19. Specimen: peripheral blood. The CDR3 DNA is TGTGCCAGCAGCGTAGTTGGGACTAGCGGTCCCAGGGTAGGCTACAATGAGCAGTTCTTC. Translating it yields CASSVVGTSGPRVGYNEQFF.